This T cell receptor (beta chain) was captured in a study of CD8 T cells in Susac syndrome. Random-hexamer reverse transcription was applied to roughly 0.5 to 1 ug RNA. Multiplex PCR with immunoSEQ amplified the TCR beta CDR3 across 54 Vbeta and 13 Jbeta. MiXCR was run by TCRdb on the immunoSEQ multiplex PCR reads, yielding one entry per CDR3 protein. In the table there are over 150,000 distinct CDR3 sequences, about 95% of which are singletons. This TCR was recovered from a human donor with multiple sclerosis. The material sequenced was CD4+ T cells from PBMCs.

Here the CDR3 DNA reads TGCAGTGCTAGAGATGCACTAGCGGGGTCCTACAATGAGCAGTTCTTC. The encoded protein is CSARDALAGSYNEQFF. The chain joins TRBV20-1 to TRBJ2-1, with 10 positions matching TRBD2. This CDR3 region has 16 residues. V lost 0 bases to trimming and J lost 1 base; unmatched junction nucleotides: 3. Germline lookup yields CDR1 DFQATT and CDR2 SNEGSKA (reference sequence).